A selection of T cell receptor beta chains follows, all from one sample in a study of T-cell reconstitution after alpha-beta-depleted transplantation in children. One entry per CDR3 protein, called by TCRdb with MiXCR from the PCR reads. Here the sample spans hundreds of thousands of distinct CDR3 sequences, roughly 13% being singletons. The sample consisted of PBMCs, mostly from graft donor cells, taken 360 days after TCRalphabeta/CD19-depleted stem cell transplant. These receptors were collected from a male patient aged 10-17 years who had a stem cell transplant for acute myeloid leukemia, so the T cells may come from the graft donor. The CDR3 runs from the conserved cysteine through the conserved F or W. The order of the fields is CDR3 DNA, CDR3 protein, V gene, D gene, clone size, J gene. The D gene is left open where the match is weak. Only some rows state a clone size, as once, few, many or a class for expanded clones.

DNA: TGCAGCGTCCTAGGGACGGTGGGGTCACCCCTCCACTTT; CDR3: CSVLGTVGSPLHF; V: TRBV29-1; D: -; size: -; J: TRBJ1-6
DNA: TGTGCCAGCAGTTTATCGGGGGGGGCGAATCAGCCCCAGCATTTT; CDR3: CASSLSGGANQPQHF; V: TRBV28; D: -; size: -; J: TRBJ1-5
DNA: TGTGCCAGCAGTTATCGAAACGGGAGAGGGGACAATGAGCAGTTCTTC; CDR3: CASSYRNGRGDNEQFF; V: TRBV6-5; D: -; size: -; J: TRBJ2-1
DNA: TGTGCCAGCAGTGAGCAGGGTAGGCCCTACGAGCAGTACTTC; CDR3: CASSEQGRPYEQYF; V: TRBV25-1; D: -; size: -; J: TRBJ2-7
DNA: TGTGCCAGCAGCTCGCTAGCGGCCGGTGGGGATACGCAGTATTTT; CDR3: CASSSLAAGGDTQYF; V: TRBV11-2; D: TRBD2; size: few; J: TRBJ2-3
DNA: TGCGCCAGCAGTGGCTATACAGGACTAGCGGAAAATGAGCAGTTCTTC; CDR3: CASSGYTGLAENEQFF; V: TRBV10-2; D: TRBD2; size: few; J: TRBJ2-1
DNA: TGCAGTGCTAGAGATTATTACGGGACCTCCTACAATGAGCAGTTCTTC; CDR3: CSARDYYGTSYNEQFF; V: TRBV20-1; D: -; size: -; J: TRBJ2-1
DNA: TGCAGCGTCGGGCAGGGGGCTCACGAGCAGTACTTC; CDR3: CSVGQGAHEQYF; V: TRBV29-1; D: TRBD1; size: few; J: TRBJ2-7
DNA: TGTGCCACCAGCCGGGATCTTAGCAATCAGCCCCAGCATTTT; CDR3: CATSRDLSNQPQHF; V: TRBV15; D: -; size: few; J: TRBJ1-5
DNA: TGTGCCAGCAGCCCTCGTACCCTAGCGGGGGCCTACGAGCAGTACTTC; CDR3: CASSPRTLAGAYEQYF; V: TRBV3-1; D: TRBD2; size: few; J: TRBJ2-7
DNA: TGCAGTGCTAGAAGGTGGGGGGGGAGCACAGATACGCAGTATTTT; CDR3: CSARRWGGSTDTQYF; V: TRBV20-1; D: TRBD2; size: few; J: TRBJ2-3
DNA: TGTGCCAGCAGCAGATTGGGGCGCGGGTGGACAACTAATGAGCAGTTCTTC; CDR3: CASSRLGRGWTTNEQFF; V: TRBV28; D: -; size: -; J: TRBJ2-1
DNA: TGCAGTGCTGATAGCGGTGAGCAGTTCTTC; CDR3: CSADSGEQFF; V: TRBV20-1; D: -; size: few; J: TRBJ2-1
DNA: TGTGCCAGCTCACACTCCGGAGGGCGAGGGGGCTCCTACAATGAGCAGTTCTTC; CDR3: CASSHSGGRGGSYNEQFF; V: TRBV18; D: -; size: few; J: TRBJ2-1
DNA: TGCAGTGCTAGAGGTTCGGCGACGGGAACATTCTACGAGCAGTACTTC; CDR3: CSARGSATGTFYEQYF; V: TRBV20-1; D: -; size: many; J: TRBJ2-7
DNA: TGTGCCAGCTCACCTACCAGCTCGAACACCGGGGAGCTGTTTTTT; CDR3: CASSPTSSNTGELFF; V: TRBV18; D: -; size: few; J: TRBJ2-2
DNA: TGTGCCAGCAGCTCAGGAGGTTGGGCCTACGAGCAGTACTTC; CDR3: CASSSGGWAYEQYF; V: TRBV16; D: -; size: few; J: TRBJ2-7
DNA: TGCAGCGTAGAAGGTTCTAATGAAAAACTGTTTTTT; CDR3: CSVEGSNEKLFF; V: TRBV29-1; D: -; size: few; J: TRBJ1-4
DNA: TGCGCCAGCAGCTTCGGCTTCAATGAGCAGTTCTTC; CDR3: CASSFGFNEQFF; V: TRBV5-1; D: -; size: many; J: TRBJ2-1
DNA: TGCAGTGCCCTTGGGAACGAGCAGTTCTTC; CDR3: CSALGNEQFF; V: TRBV20-1; D: -; size: few; J: TRBJ2-1
DNA: TGTGCCAGCAGTTACTCGAAACGGGGGATGAGCACAGATACGCAGTATTTT; CDR3: CASSYSKRGMSTDTQYF; V: TRBV6-5; D: -; size: -; J: TRBJ2-3
DNA: TGTGCCAGCAGCCACCTGAACAATGAGCAGTTCTTC; CDR3: CASSHLNNEQFF; V: TRBV3-1; D: -; size: many; J: TRBJ2-1
DNA: TGCAGTGCTCTTCCGGGCTTATTGCAGTATTTT; CDR3: CSALPGLLQYF; V: TRBV20-1; D: -; size: few; J: TRBJ2-3
DNA: TGTGCCAGCAGCTTAGTCTCCACACTCGGGCTAGCGGGAGGTCAGATCGTGAATGAGCAGTTCTTC; CDR3: CASSLVSTLGLAGGQIVNEQFF; V: TRBV11-2; D: TRBD2; size: few; J: TRBJ2-1
DNA: TGCAGCGTTGAATCGACGGACTCTGGGTCCAACGTCCTGACTTTC; CDR3: CSVESTDSGSNVLTF; V: TRBV29-1; D: -; size: -; J: TRBJ2-6
DNA: TGCGCCAGCAGCCAGAAATCGGAGACCCAGTACTTC; CDR3: CASSQKSETQYF; V: TRBV5-1; D: -; size: many; J: TRBJ2-5
DNA: TGTGCCATCAGTGGGGCCCAGTGGGTCCTGAAGGAGCCTTTTTACGAGCAGTACTTC; CDR3: CAISGAQWVLKEPFYEQYF; V: TRBV10-3; D: -; size: few; J: TRBJ2-7
DNA: TGTGCCAGCAGCCCTAGGTGGACTAGAGGCAATGAGCAGTTCTTC; CDR3: CASSPRWTRGNEQFF; V: TRBV12-3/TRBV12-4; D: TRBD2; size: -; J: TRBJ2-1
DNA: TGTGCCAGCTCACCACTAGCGGGAGGGCCAAGCACAGATACGCAGTATTTT; CDR3: CASSPLAGGPSTDTQYF; V: TRBV18; D: TRBD2; size: few; J: TRBJ2-3
DNA: TGCGCCAGCAGCCAAGTTATCAGCGGGACCTACAATGAGCAGTTCTTC; CDR3: CASSQVISGTYNEQFF; V: TRBV4-3; D: TRBD2; size: -; J: TRBJ2-1
DNA: TGTGCCAGTCCCCAAGGCAGAGACTCTGGAAACACCATATATTTT; CDR3: CASPQGRDSGNTIYF; V: TRBV12-3/TRBV12-4; D: -; size: few; J: TRBJ1-3
DNA: TGTGCCAGCAGTTCATCGACACCTTCTGGAAACACCATATATTTT; CDR3: CASSSSTPSGNTIYF; V: TRBV28; D: -; size: few; J: TRBJ1-3
DNA: TGTGCCAGCAGCACCAACCGGGACAGAGACACCGGGGAGCTGTTTTTT; CDR3: CASSTNRDRDTGELFF; V: TRBV7-9; D: TRBD1; size: -; J: TRBJ2-2
DNA: TGCAGCGTTGAAGGATTAGGCAGACCTGGAAACACCATATATTTT; CDR3: CSVEGLGRPGNTIYF; V: TRBV29-1; D: -; size: -; J: TRBJ1-3
DNA: TGTGCCAGCATAAAGAGTTGGGGTACTTACTACGAGCAGTACTTC; CDR3: CASIKSWGTYYEQYF; V: TRBV27; D: -; size: -; J: TRBJ2-7
DNA: TGCGCCAGCAGCCAGCTCAACGGGTTCCCCGCGAATGAGCAGTTCTTC; CDR3: CASSQLNGFPANEQFF; V: TRBV4-3; D: -; size: few; J: TRBJ2-1
DNA: TGCAGTGCTAACGGGGGGTTCCCAGATACGCAGTATTTT; CDR3: CSANGGFPDTQYF; V: TRBV20-1; D: TRBD2; size: -; J: TRBJ2-3
DNA: TGTGCCAGCAGCAAAGTGGGACCCCCGGGACAGGGGGATAATCAGCCCCAGCATTTT; CDR3: CASSKVGPPGQGDNQPQHF; V: TRBV21-1; D: -; size: many; J: TRBJ1-5
DNA: TGTGCCAGCAGTCCCTATGGGACGCGAGACACTGAAGCTTTCTTT; CDR3: CASSPYGTRDTEAFF; V: TRBV27; D: -; size: few; J: TRBJ1-1
DNA: TGCAGTGCTAGAGGGGAATCAGCCAAAAACATTCAGTACTTC; CDR3: CSARGESAKNIQYF; V: TRBV20-1; D: -; size: -; J: TRBJ2-4
DNA: TGTGCCAGCATTAAGGCAGCTAACACTGAAGCTTTCTTT; CDR3: CASIKAANTEAFF; V: TRBV12-3/TRBV12-4; D: -; size: -; J: TRBJ1-1
DNA: TGCAGTGCTAGAGATCTCGTCGGGGTCGGGCCCTACGAGCAGTACTTC; CDR3: CSARDLVGVGPYEQYF; V: TRBV20-1; D: -; size: few; J: TRBJ2-7
DNA: TGTGCCAGCAGTTTTGAGGGAGGGAGTGAGACCCAGTACTTC; CDR3: CASSFEGGSETQYF; V: TRBV12-3/TRBV12-4; D: TRBD2; size: many; J: TRBJ2-5
DNA: TGTGCCAGCAGTTTTTCCAGCCTCCACTACAATGAGCAGTTCTTC; CDR3: CASSFSSLHYNEQFF; V: TRBV12-3/TRBV12-4; D: -; size: many; J: TRBJ2-1
DNA: TGCAGTGCTACTTTAGCGGGAGGCCCCGGTTGGGCCACAGATACGCAGTATTTT; CDR3: CSATLAGGPGWATDTQYF; V: TRBV20-1; D: TRBD2; size: -; J: TRBJ2-3
DNA: TGTGCCAGCACCGTCGGGATGGGAAAGGAAAAACTGTTTTTT; CDR3: CASTVGMGKEKLFF; V: TRBV6-1; D: -; size: few; J: TRBJ1-4
DNA: TGTGCCAGCAGGCCGGGGGTCCTAAGTCCGGTAGAGACCCAGTACTTC; CDR3: CASRPGVLSPVETQYF; V: TRBV28; D: -; size: many; J: TRBJ2-5
DNA: TGTGCCAGCAGCAACCTACTCCTAGCGGGAGCCTACGAGCAGTACTTC; CDR3: CASSNLLLAGAYEQYF; V: TRBV7-9; D: TRBD2; size: many; J: TRBJ2-7
DNA: TGCAGCGTTCGGACAGGGGGTAACTATGGCTACACCTTC; CDR3: CSVRTGGNYGYTF; V: TRBV29-1; D: TRBD1; size: -; J: TRBJ1-2
DNA: TGTGCCAGCAGTATCCCGTCAAGAGCGGCAATCACAGATACGCAGTATTTT; CDR3: CASSIPSRAAITDTQYF; V: TRBV28; D: -; size: few; J: TRBJ2-3
DNA: TGTGCCAGCAGTTTCGTGTCGCTAGCGGGAGGCCACGAGCAGTACTTC; CDR3: CASSFVSLAGGHEQYF; V: TRBV28; D: TRBD2; size: many; J: TRBJ2-7
DNA: TGTGCCAGCACCCGGGGGACCTCCTACGAGCAGTACTTC; CDR3: CASTRGTSYEQYF; V: TRBV7-8; D: -; size: many; J: TRBJ2-7
DNA: TGTGCCAGCAGTGAGGACAGGGGGCTTAAGGAGACCCAGTACTTC; CDR3: CASSEDRGLKETQYF; V: TRBV6-4; D: TRBD1; size: few; J: TRBJ2-5
DNA: TGTGCCAGCAGCTTGGTGGGGCTTTCCCCGGAGACCCAGTACTTC; CDR3: CASSLVGLSPETQYF; V: TRBV5-4; D: -; size: few; J: TRBJ2-5
DNA: TGCAGTGCTAGAGACAGCTTGACTAACTATGGCTACACCTTC; CDR3: CSARDSLTNYGYTF; V: TRBV20-1; D: -; size: -; J: TRBJ1-2
DNA: TGCAGTGCTAGCCGCCAGGGGGGCACCGGGGAGCTGTTTTTT; CDR3: CSASRQGGTGELFF; V: TRBV20-1; D: -; size: few; J: TRBJ2-2
DNA: TGCAGCGTTGAATGTGATCTAGCGGGAGGGGATTGGGTGCAGTTCTTC; CDR3: CSVECDLAGGDWVQFF; V: TRBV29-1; D: TRBD2; size: -; J: TRBJ2-1